Each of the 7 T cell receptor beta chains below was sequenced from the same sample in a study of cytomegalovirus exposure and HLA in healthy donors. PCR was performed using 60 Vbeta and 13 Jbeta primers. This table comes from immunoSEQ multiplex PCR, and its TCRdb copy is limited to in-frame clones, with some not included. The sample has fewer than 200,000 clones; over 9.5% are singletons. The sample consisted of PBMCs. The receptors originated from a man aged 45-65 years in good health and CMV-seropositive.

The sample holds a few counts of this clone. The genes are TRBV5-1 and TRBJ2-5; TRBD2 matches at 9 bases. The germline V gene encodes CDR1 SGHRS and CDR2 YFSETQ. After removal of 4 bases from V and 4 bases from J, the junction contained 14 bases not matched to a gene. The CDR3 consists of 17 residues. The chain's CDR3 is CASSQQPLAGKLETQYF. The CDR3 coding sequence is TGCGCCAGCAGCCAACAGCCCCTAGCGGGGAAACTAGAGACCCAGTACTTC.

There are a few counts of this clone. The J gene is TRBJ1-6, the V gene TRBV7-9; the D gene is possibly TRBD1 (5 bases). Between the trimmed V and J ends, which lost 2 bases and 5 bases, there was a span of 10 bases. The CDR3 has 15 amino acids. Germline CDR1 reads SEHNR; CDR2 reads FQNEAQ (reference sequence). This CDR3 reads CASSLSRADNSPLHF. Here the CDR3 DNA reads TGTGCCAGCAGCTTAAGCAGGGCTGATAATTCACCCCTCCACTTT.

This clone was detected a few times. The chain is built from TRBV28 and TRBJ2-7; 7 bases are shared with TRBD1. The CDR3 totals 13 residues. Germline V gene lookup returns CDR1 MDHEN and CDR2 SYDVKM. The ends lost 3 bases at V and 4 bases at J; junction bases unmatched: 3. CDR3 amino acids: CASSFSDRYEQYV. Here the CDR3 DNA reads TGTGCCAGCAGTTTTTCGGACAGGTACGAGCAGTACGTC.

The chain joins TRBV11-3 to TRBJ2-5; 9 bases agree with TRBD1. Per germline, CDR1 SGHNT and CDR2 YENEEA. The V and J ends lost 1 base and 4 bases, in that order; junction bases with no gene match: 4. The CDR3 is 15 residues long. The CDR3: CASSLAPGQGETQYF. The CDR3 DNA follows: TGTGCCAGCAGCTTAGCCCCGGGACAGGGAGAGACCCAGTACTTC.

The rearrangement joins TRBV11-2 to TRBJ1-2; D perhaps matches TRBD1 (5 bases). Germline lookup yields CDR1 SGHAT and CDR2 FQNNGV. V was shortened by 1 base and J by 8 bases, with 14 bases between the two germline ends. The CDR3 extends over 14 amino acids. CDR3 sequence: CASSLGVQGGGYTF. DNA for the CDR3: TGTGCCAGCAGCTTAGGTGTTCAGGGAGGCGGCTACACCTTC.

The V call is TRBV12-1, the J call TRBJ1-6. TRBV12-1 is reported as a pseudogene. This CDR3 contains 12 residues. The CDR3 DNA follows: TGTGCCAGCAGCTGGCTAGATTCACCCCTCCACTTT. Amino acid sequence: CASSWLDSPLHF.

The CDR3, as DNA: TGTGCCAGCAGCTACCGGGACAGCTCCTACGAGCAGTACGTC. Protein product: CASSYRDSSYEQYV. The chain links TRBV6-6 to TRBJ2-7; 7 bases are a match to TRBD1. V trimming: 6 bases; J trimming: 0 bases; junction bases outside the gene matches: 5. From germline, CDR1 is MNHNY and CDR2 SVGAGI (reference sequence). The CDR3 extends over 14 amino acids.